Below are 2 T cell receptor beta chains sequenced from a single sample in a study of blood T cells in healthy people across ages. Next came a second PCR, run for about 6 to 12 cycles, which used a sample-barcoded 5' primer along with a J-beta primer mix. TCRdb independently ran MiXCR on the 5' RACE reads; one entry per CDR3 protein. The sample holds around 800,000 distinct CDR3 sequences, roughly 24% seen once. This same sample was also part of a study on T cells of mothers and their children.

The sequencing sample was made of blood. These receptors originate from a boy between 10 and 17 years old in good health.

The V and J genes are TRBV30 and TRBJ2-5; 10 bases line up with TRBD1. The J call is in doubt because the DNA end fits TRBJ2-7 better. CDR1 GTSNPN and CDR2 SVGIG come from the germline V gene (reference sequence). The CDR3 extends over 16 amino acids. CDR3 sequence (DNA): TGTGCCTGGAGTGTCCCTACGACAGGGGGCAAAAACGAGCAGTACTTC. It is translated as CAWSVPTTGGKNEQYF.

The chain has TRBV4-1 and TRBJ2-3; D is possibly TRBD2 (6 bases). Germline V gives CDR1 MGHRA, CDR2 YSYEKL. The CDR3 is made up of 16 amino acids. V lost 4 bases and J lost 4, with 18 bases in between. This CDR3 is CASSRNGGLDADTQYF. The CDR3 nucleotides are TGCGCCAGCAGCCGAAATGGAGGGCTAGATGCAGATACGCAGTATTTT.